A selection of T cell receptor beta chains follows, all from one sample in a study of T cell responses to AZD1222 COVID-19 vaccine. Assay: immunoSEQ multiplex PCR; the TCRdb copy retains only in-frame clones and omits some. The table has some 190,000 clones, around 94% seen once; the top ten hold 1.5% to 2%. The sample was peripheral blood, taken 28 days after the second dose of the MenACWY control vaccine. The receptors shown here come from an adult who received the MenACWY meningococcal vaccine as a control. Both conserved end residues are part of each CDR3. A D gene is named only where the DNA matches it firmly. Size is omitted from some rows. Given values are once, few, many or a class for expanded clones.

clone_size,d_call,v_call,j_call,cdr3_nt,cdr3_aa
NA,NA,TRBV7-9,TRBJ2-2,TGTGCCAGCAGCTTAATGTCCGGGGAGCTGTTTTTT,CASSLMSGELFF
NA,TRBD2,TRBV27,TRBJ2-7,TGTGCCAGCAGACATAGCGGGAGTATCTACGAGCAGTACTTC,CASRHSGSIYEQYF
NA,NA,TRBV19,TRBJ1-1,TGTGCCAGTAGCACCACAGGACGCACTGAAGCTTTCTTT,CASSTTGRTEAFF
NA,NA,TRBV7-2,TRBJ1-1,TGTGCCAGCAGCTTTAACCAGGGCCAAAACACTGAAGCTTTCTTT,CASSFNQGQNTEAFF
NA,NA,TRBV7-8,TRBJ2-4,TGTGCCAGCAGCTTCCGGGGCGGACAGAGAAACATTCAGTACTTC,CASSFRGGQRNIQYF
NA,NA,TRBV7-2,TRBJ2-7,TGTGCCAGCAGCTCCAGGGGTTACGAGCAGTACTTC,CASSSRGYEQYF
NA,NA,TRBV15,TRBJ1-5,TGTGCCACCAGGGAGACAGGACCTAGCAATCAGCCCCAGCATTTT,CATRETGPSNQPQHF
once,NA,TRBV9,TRBJ1-2,TGTGCCAGCAGCGCGGGACACCCACTATATGGCTACACCTTC,CASSAGHPLYGYTF
NA,NA,TRBV14,TRBJ1-1,TGTGCCAGCAGCCTAATAGTCGGGGACACTGAAGCTTTCTTT,CASSLIVGDTEAFF
NA,TRBD1,TRBV18,TRBJ1-1,TGTGCCAGCTCAAGGGACAGCAACACTGAAGCTTTCTTT,CASSRDSNTEAFF
NA,TRBD2,TRBV13,TRBJ2-7,TGTGCCAGCAGTCCTCCGGGACTAGCGGGGGTCAGGGACGAGCAGTACTTC,CASSPPGLAGVRDEQYF
few,NA,TRBV18,TRBJ1-3,TGTGCCAGCTCACCACAGTCAGGGTTCTCTGGAAACACCATATATTTT,CASSPQSGFSGNTIYF
once,TRBD2,TRBV9,TRBJ2-7,TGTGCCAGCAGCCCGGGACTAGCGGGACGCGAGCAGTACTTC,CASSPGLAGREQYF
NA,NA,TRBV5-4,TRBJ2-7,TGTGCCAGCAGCTTTGGGGCCGGACTGAGCTCCTACGAGCAGTACTTC,CASSFGAGLSSYEQYF
NA,TRBD1,TRBV13,TRBJ1-2,TGTGCCAGCAGCCTAGAGACAGGGCGCACCTACACCTTC,CASSLETGRTYTF
NA,TRBD1,TRBV18,TRBJ1-2,TGTGCCAGCTCACCGCAACAGGGGATTTACTATGGCTACACCTTC,CASSPQQGIYYGYTF